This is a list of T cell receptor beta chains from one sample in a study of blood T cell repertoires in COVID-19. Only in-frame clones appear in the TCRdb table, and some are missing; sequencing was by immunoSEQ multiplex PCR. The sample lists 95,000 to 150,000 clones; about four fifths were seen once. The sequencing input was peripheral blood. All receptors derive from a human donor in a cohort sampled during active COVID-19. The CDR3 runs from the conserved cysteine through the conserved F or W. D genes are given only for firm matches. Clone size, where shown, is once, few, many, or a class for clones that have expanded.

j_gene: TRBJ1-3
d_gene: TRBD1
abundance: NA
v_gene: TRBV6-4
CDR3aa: CASSDSKRQGLTDTIYF
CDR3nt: TGTGCCAGCAGTGACTCTAAAAGACAGGGTTTGACGGACACCATATATTTT

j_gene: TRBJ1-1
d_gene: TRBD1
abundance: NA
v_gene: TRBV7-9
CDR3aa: CASSQQGGGTEAFF
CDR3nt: TGTGCCAGCAGCCAACAGGGGGGAGGCACTGAAGCTTTCTTT

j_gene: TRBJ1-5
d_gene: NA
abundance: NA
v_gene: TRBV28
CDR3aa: CASSFLGQPQHF
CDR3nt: TGTGCCAGCAGTTTTTTGGGCCAGCCCCAGCATTTT

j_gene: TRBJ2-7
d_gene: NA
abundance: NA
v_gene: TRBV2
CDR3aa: CASGDYSSYEQYF
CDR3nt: TGTGCCAGCGGCGACTACAGCTCCTACGAGCAGTACTTC

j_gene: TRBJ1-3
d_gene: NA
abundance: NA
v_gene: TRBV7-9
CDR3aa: CASSGGRASGNTIYF
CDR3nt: TGTGCCAGCAGCGGCGGCAGGGCCTCTGGAAACACCATATATTTT

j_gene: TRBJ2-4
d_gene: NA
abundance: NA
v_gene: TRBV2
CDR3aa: CASTEGLRDIQYF
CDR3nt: TGTGCCAGCACGGAGGGGTTACGGGACATTCAGTACTTC

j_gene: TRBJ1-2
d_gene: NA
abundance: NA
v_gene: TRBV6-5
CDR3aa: CASRTGYGYTF
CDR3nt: TGTGCCAGCAGAACAGGCTATGGCTACACCTTC

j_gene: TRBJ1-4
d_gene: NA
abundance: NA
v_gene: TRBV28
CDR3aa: CASRLANEKLFF
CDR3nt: TGTGCCAGCAGACTGGCTAATGAAAAACTGTTTTTT

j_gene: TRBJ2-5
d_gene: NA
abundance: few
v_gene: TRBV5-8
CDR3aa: CASSLVGGAQETQYF
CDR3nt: TGTGCCAGCAGCTTGGTGGGGGGAGCCCAAGAGACCCAGTACTTC

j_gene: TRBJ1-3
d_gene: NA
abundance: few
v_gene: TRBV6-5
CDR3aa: CASSYSRPSGGNTIYF
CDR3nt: TGTGCCAGCAGTTACAGCCGGCCTTCGGGTGGAAACACCATATATTTT

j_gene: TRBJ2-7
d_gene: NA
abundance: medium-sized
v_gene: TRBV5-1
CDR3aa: CASSLQGGEQYF
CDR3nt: TGCGCCAGCAGCTTGCAGGGGGGAGAGCAGTACTTC

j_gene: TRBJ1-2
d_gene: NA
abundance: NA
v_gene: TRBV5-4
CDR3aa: CASSLDSSPGGYGYTF
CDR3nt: TGTGCCAGCAGCCTGGACAGTAGTCCGGGGGGCTATGGCTACACCTTC

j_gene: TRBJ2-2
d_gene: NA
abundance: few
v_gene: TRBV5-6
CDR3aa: CASSLLGPNTGELFF
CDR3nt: TGTGCCAGCAGCTTGCTGGGCCCGAACACCGGGGAGCTGTTTTTT

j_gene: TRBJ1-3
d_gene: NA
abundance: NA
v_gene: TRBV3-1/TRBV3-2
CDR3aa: CASSQDSGSLSGNTIYF
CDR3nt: TGTGCCAGCAGCCAAGATTCGGGGTCCCTCTCTGGAAACACCATATATTTT

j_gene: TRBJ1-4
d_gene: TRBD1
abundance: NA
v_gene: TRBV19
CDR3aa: CASRLGQGNEKLFF
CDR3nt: TGTGCCAGTAGATTGGGACAGGGTAATGAAAAACTGTTTTTT

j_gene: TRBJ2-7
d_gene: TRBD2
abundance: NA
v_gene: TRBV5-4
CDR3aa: CASSRGVYEQYF
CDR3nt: TGTGCCAGCAGCCGGGGGGTCTACGAGCAGTACTTC

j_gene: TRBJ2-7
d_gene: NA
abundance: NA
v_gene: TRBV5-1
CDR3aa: CASSLAPGFYEQYF
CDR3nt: TGCGCCAGCAGCTTGGCCCCAGGGTTCTACGAGCAGTACTTC

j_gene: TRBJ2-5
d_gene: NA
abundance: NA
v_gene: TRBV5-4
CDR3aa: CASSLAGIQETQYF
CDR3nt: TGTGCCAGCAGCTTGGCAGGCATCCAAGAGACCCAGTACTTC

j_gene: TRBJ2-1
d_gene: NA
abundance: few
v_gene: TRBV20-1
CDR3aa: CSVPKGVEQFF
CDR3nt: TGCAGTGTGCCCAAAGGGGTTGAGCAGTTCTTC

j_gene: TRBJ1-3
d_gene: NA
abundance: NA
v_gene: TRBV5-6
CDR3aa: CASTTSPSSGNTIYF
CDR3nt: TGTGCCAGCACCACGTCGCCTAGCTCTGGAAACACCATATATTTT